This T cell receptor (beta chain) derives from a study of T cell responses to AZD1222 COVID-19 vaccine. Broader study findings: Only after the peak T cell response were repertoires sampled. The donor cohort was predominantly white British with a female majority, and clonal diversity may have been underestimated. The breadth and depth of Spike-specific TCRs increased once two AZD1222 doses had been given. It was only a handful of AZD1222 recipients who were seropositive at baseline.

Sequencing was performed with immunoSEQ multiplex PCR; in TCRdb, only in-frame clones are kept and a portion is missing. This sample has over 95,000 clones, with 88% found just once. Comment on this clone: Its antigen is not identified.

The CDR3 contains 14 residues. Per the germline V gene, CDR1 is LNHDA and CDR2 is SQIVND (reference sequence). V dropped 9 bases and J dropped 1 base, with 16 bases sitting between them. The source was peripheral blood, collected 28 days after the second AZD1222 dose. The J gene is TRBJ2-7, the V gene TRBV19; possibly TRBD2 for D (6 bases). The clonotype was recovered from an adult who received the AZD1222 COVID-19 vaccine. This CDR3 is CARLMSGESYEQYF. The DNA of the CDR3 is TGTGCCAGACTTATGTCGGGAGAGTCCTACGAGCAGTACTTC.